The 8 T cell receptor beta chains below come from one sample, sequenced in a study of T cell repertoires in cytomegalovirus infection. These receptors' targets are unknown. Using its own MiXCR run on the reads, TCRdb lists one record per CDR3 protein. The sample contains some 500,000 distinct CDR3 sequences, 30% to 40% of which appear only once. The specimen comprised cultured PBMCs, sampled from culture after CMV antigen stimulation. The source of these receptors is a human donor in good health (CMV status not recorded). Some clones in this sample may be carry-over from other donors' samples.

This clonotype was counted only a few times. The chain uses TRBV6-2 or TRBV6-3 and TRBJ2-2; TRBD1 might be the D (6 bases). Trimming shortened V by 4 bases and J by 4 bases, and 19 bases separated the two germline ends. Germline loops: CDR1 MNHEY, CDR2 SVGEGT. The CDR3 spans 17 residues. CDR3 loop: CASSSAVRTETTGELFF. For the CDR3, the DNA is TGTGCCAGCAGTTCCGCAGTCCGGACAGAAACCACCGGGGAGCTGTTTTTT.

The sample holds many counts of this clonotype. V and J are TRBV11-2 and TRBJ2-5, with 11 positions matching TRBD2. CDR3 length: 16 residues. CDR1 and CDR2 from the germline V gene are SGHAT and FQNNGV. V lost 5 bases to trimming and J lost 4 bases; unmatched junction nucleotides: 9. CDR3 in DNA: TGTGCCAGCAGCCAAAAACTAGCGGGAGTGCGAGAGACCCAGTACTTC. Residues: CASSQKLAGVRETQYF.

This clonotype was counted at least ten times. The chain joins TRBV7-2 to TRBJ1-3; D gene uncertain. The CDR3 extends over 14 amino acids. Trimming removed 7 bases at V and 0 bases at J, with 10 bases between. Per germline, CDR1 SGHTA and CDR2 FQGNSA. The CDR3 DNA follows: TGTGCCAGCAACGCACGAGACTCTGGAAACACCATATATTTT. Its protein product is CASNARDSGNTIYF. Filled out from reference TRBV7-2 and TRBJ1-3, the complete variable domain reads GAGVSQSPSNKVTEKGKDVELRCDPISGHTALYWYRQSLGQGLEFLIYFQGNSAPDKSGLPSDRFSAERTGGSVSTLTIQRTQQEDSAVYLCASNARDSGNTIYFGEGSWLTVV.

The rearrangement joins TRBV28 to TRBJ2-1, with TRBD2 identical over 7 bases. CDR3 length equals 13 residues. The junction had 11 bases not matched to a gene; V was cut back by 8 bases and J by 10 bases. CDR1 is MDHEN, CDR2 SYDVKM, per germline. The CDR3 DNA follows: TGTGCCAGCTCGCTGGCGGGAGAACGGGAGCAGTTCTTC. Its protein product is CASSLAGEREQFF.

This clonotype was found a few times. This chain links TRBV19 with TRBJ2-1; D is unresolved. In germline, CDR1 is LNHDA, CDR2 SQIVND (reference sequence). CDR3 size: 14 residues. V was cut by 5 bases and J by 4 bases, with 12 bases left in between. The chain's CDR3 is CASSAQRRYNEQFF. The CDR3 bases are TGTGCCAGTAGTGCTCAACGACGATACAATGAGCAGTTCTTC.

In its sample, this clonotype was seen many times. The chain joins TRBV7-2 to TRBJ1-2; D might be TRBD1 (6 bases). The V and J ends lost 3 bases and 3 bases respectively, with 14 bases between them. The CDR3 totals 15 residues. Germline V gives CDR1 SGHTA, CDR2 FQGNSA. The CDR3 nucleotides read TGTGCCAGCAGCTTTCCGCAACAGGGTGACTATGGCTACACCTTC. It translates to CASSFPQQGDYGYTF.

This clonotype has a handful of counts. This chain uses TRBV19 with TRBJ1-3; D may be TRBD1 (6 bases). This CDR3 is 16 amino acids long. CDR1 is LNHDA, CDR2 SQIVND, per germline (reference sequence). V gave up 7 bases and J gave up 0 bases, with 16 bases separating them. This CDR3 is CASIGGAGTSGNTIYF. The DNA for the CDR3 is TGTGCCAGTATAGGGGGAGCAGGGACCTCTGGAAACACCATATATTTT.

The chain links TRBV29-1 to TRBJ2-3, with TRBD2 matching 8 bases. With 3 bases clipped from V and 5 bases from J, the junction kept 13 bases outside the gene matches. Germline-derived CDR1 and CDR2 are SQVTM and ANQGSEA. The CDR3 loop spans 16 amino acids. The CDR3 protein is CSVDRPLAGSEDTQYF. The CDR3, as DNA: TGCAGCGTTGACAGACCCTTAGCGGGATCTGAAGATACGCAGTATTTT.